Following are 18 T cell receptor beta chains from one sample sequenced in a study of long-term antiretroviral therapy in people with HIV. The authors ran the immunoSEQ assay, v3.0, at survey level. Method: immunoSEQ multiplex PCR; TCRdb's copy keeps in-frame clones and lacks some. Here the sample spans around 32,000 clones, about 87% being singletons. The input for sequencing was unsorted PBMCs, taken 3.2 years before starting antiretroviral therapy. The receptors shown here come from a man in his fifties with HIV.

V usage is TRBV9 and J usage is TRBJ2-2; D perhaps matches TRBD1 (6 bases). CDR1 and CDR2 from the germline V gene are SGDLS and YYNGEE. Trimming took 3 bases from V and 5 from J, leaving 20 bases between them. The CDR3 totals 17 residues. The CDR3 is CASSAHSGARATGELFF. In DNA, the CDR3 is TGTGCCAGCAGCGCTCACTCAGGGGCCAGGGCGACCGGGGAGCTGTTTTTT.

In DNA, the CDR3 is TGCGCCAGCAGCTCCGGGACTAGCCCTCAGTATTTT. It is translated as CASSSGTSPQYF. The V call is TRBV5-1, the J call TRBJ2-3, with 9 positions matching TRBD2. This CDR3 region has 12 residues. With 3 bases clipped from V and 12 bases from J, the junction kept 5 bases outside the gene matches. The V gene's germline CDR1 is SGHRS and CDR2 YFSETQ.

This clone was seen a few times. The chain links TRBV6-5 to TRBJ1-2; D gene uncertain. The CDR3 is 15 amino acids. Germline V gene sequence: CDR1 MNHEY, CDR2 SVGAGI. Trimming removed 0 bases at V and 5 bases at J, with 13 bases between. CDR3 protein: CASSYSNRRGYGYTF. The CDR3 DNA is TGTGCCAGCAGTTACTCGAATAGAAGAGGTTATGGCTACACCTTC.

The gene calls are TRBV27 and TRBJ1-3; D gene ambiguous. Deletions cut 0 bases from V and 4 bases from J, with 4 bases between. The CDR3 is 13 amino acids. The germline V gene has CDR1 MNHEY and CDR2 SMNVEV (reference sequence). The CDR3 region has the DNA TGTGCCAGCAGTTTATCGTTCGGAAACACCATATATTTT. It is translated as CASSLSFGNTIYF.

The chain joins TRBV29-1 to TRBJ2-3; D not resolved. Germline V lookup: CDR1 SQVTM, CDR2 ANQGSEA. Between the trimmed V and J ends, which lost 8 bases and 2 bases, there was a span of 8 bases. This CDR3 contains 11 residues. Here the CDR3 reads CSLDNTDTQYF. In nucleotides, the CDR3 is TGCAGCCTAGACAACACAGATACGCAGTATTTT.

In its sample, this clone ranks as large. The gene calls are TRBV4-1 and TRBJ2-7; 7 nucleotides agree with TRBD1. Unmatched junction bases numbered 7, after V lost 5 bases and J lost 3 bases. The CDR3 extends over 14 amino acids. Germline V gene sequence: CDR1 MGHRA, CDR2 YSYEKL. Here the CDR3 reads CASSFRQGNYEQYF. CDR3 coding DNA: TGCGCCAGCAGCTTTCGACAGGGAAACTACGAGCAGTACTTC.

The chain joins TRBV28 to TRBJ1-1, with a tentative D call TRBD1 (6 bases). The germline V and J ends were trimmed by 5 bases and 1 base, with 20 bases remaining between them. The CDR3 covers 17 residues. The germline V gene has CDR1 MDHEN and CDR2 SYDVKM. CDR3 in DNA: TGTGCCAGCAGTGATCCTAGGGGGGAAATGCAGAACACTGAAGCTTTCTTT. Protein: CASSDPRGEMQNTEAFF.

This chain uses TRBV6-5 with TRBJ1-2; no reliable D call. Deletions cut 7 bases from V and 2 bases from J, with 17 bases between. From germline, CDR1 is MNHEY and CDR2 SVGAGI. The CDR3 has 15 amino acids. CDR3 bases: TGTGCCAGCATCCTAAACCCGGCACAGAACTATGGCTACACCTTC. It yields the protein CASILNPAQNYGYTF.

The rearrangement joins TRBV6-5 to TRBJ1-1; D perhaps matches TRBD1 (6 bases). CDR3 size: 14 residues. V was pared by 4 bases and J by 1 base, with 10 bases between. Germline CDR1 and CDR2: MNHEY and SVGAGI. CDR3 coding DNA: TGTGCCAGCAGTTTCGGCAGGGGGAACACTGAAGCTTTCTTT. This codes for CASSFGRGNTEAFF.

This clone was counted a few times. This chain uses TRBV20-1 with TRBJ1-2, with D hard to call. Germline loops: CDR1 DFQATT, CDR2 SNEGSKA (reference sequence). V shed 5 bases and J shed 8 bases, with 12 bases lying between them. The CDR3 covers 11 residues. For the CDR3, the DNA is TGCAGTGCTGGACGGAACGGGGGCTACACCTTC. It codes for CSAGRNGGYTF.

The chain links TRBV6-1 to TRBJ2-1; D is possibly TRBD2 (5 bases). Between the trimmed V and J ends, which lost 1 base and 2 bases, there was a span of 9 bases. This CDR3 contains 15 residues. Looked up from germline, CDR1 is MNHNS and CDR2 is SASEGT. This CDR3 is CASSEVWGAYNEQFF. The CDR3 coding sequence is TGTGCCAGCAGTGAAGTTTGGGGAGCCTACAATGAGCAGTTCTTC.

The V gene is TRBV6-7, the J gene TRBJ1-5, with D hard to call. TRBV6-7 belongs to the ORF category, with a function that is uncertain. V was shortened by 0 bases and J by 6 bases, with 9 bases between the two germline ends. The CDR3 loop spans 14 amino acids. The CDR3 DNA reads as TGTGCCAGCAGTTACTCGATTCAGCCTCAGCCCCAGCATTTT. This translates into CASSYSIQPQPQHF.

The chain combines TRBV11-2 with TRBJ2-7; TRBD2 might be the D (5 bases). The CDR3 is made up of 15 amino acids. Germline CDR1 is SGHAT and CDR2 is FQNNGV. V was shortened by 5 bases and J by 2 bases, with 16 bases between the two germline ends. CDR3 DNA: TGTGCCAGCAGCCAACGCACGGACTCTACCTACGAGCAGTACTTC. This sequence encodes CASSQRTDSTYEQYF.

This clone was found once. This chain links TRBV28 with TRBJ1-5; a possible D gene is TRBD1 (5 bases). Germline V gene data show CDR1 as MDHEN and CDR2 as SYDVKM. V gave up 5 bases and J gave up 4 bases, with 15 bases separating them. The CDR3 runs 15 residues. This CDR3 reads CASSGGGEGNQPQHF. Written as DNA, the CDR3 is TGTGCCAGCAGTGGGGGGGGTGAGGGTAATCAGCCCCAGCATTTT.

The chain couples TRBV7-8 to TRBJ1-2; D ambiguous. The V gene's germline CDR1 is SGHVS and CDR2 FQNEAQ. This CDR3 is 15 amino acids long. Trimming stripped 1 base from V and 0 bases from J, with 9 bases between. CDR3 nucleotide sequence: TGTGCCAGCAGCTTAGTGGGCCGGACTAACTATGGCTACACCTTC. Amino acids: CASSLVGRTNYGYTF.

This clone was seen a few times. This chain links TRBV6-9 with TRBJ1-6; a possible D gene is TRBD1 (5 bases). CDR1 is MNHGY and CDR2 is SVAAGI in the germline V gene. This CDR3 spans 20 amino acids. Deletions cut 0 bases from V and 7 bases from J, with 25 bases between. CDR3 amino acids: CASSYSYATRLAGINSPLHF. The CDR3 DNA follows: TGTGCCAGCAGTTATTCGTACGCCACTCGCCTCGCAGGGATAAATTCACCCCTCCACTTT.

This chain joins TRBV5-1 and TRBJ2-5; 7 bases match TRBD2. Trimming removed 3 bases from V and 2 bases from J; junction bases left unmatched: 7. The CDR3 runs to 15 residues. Looked up from germline, CDR1 is SGHRS and CDR2 is YFSETQ. In DNA form, the CDR3 reads TGCGCCAGCAGCTCCCCGGGGAGGGATCAAGAGACCCAGTACTTC. It is translated as CASSSPGRDQETQYF.

The chain is built from TRBV11-3 and TRBJ2-1; 10 bases fit TRBD2. CDR1 is SGHNT, CDR2 YENEEA, per germline. V shed 4 bases and J 6 bases; nucleotides not matched to a gene: 3. There are 14 residues in the CDR3. The chain's CDR3 is CASSSRTSGNEQFF. CDR3 sequence (DNA): TGTGCCAGCAGCTCCAGGACTAGCGGCAATGAGCAGTTCTTC.